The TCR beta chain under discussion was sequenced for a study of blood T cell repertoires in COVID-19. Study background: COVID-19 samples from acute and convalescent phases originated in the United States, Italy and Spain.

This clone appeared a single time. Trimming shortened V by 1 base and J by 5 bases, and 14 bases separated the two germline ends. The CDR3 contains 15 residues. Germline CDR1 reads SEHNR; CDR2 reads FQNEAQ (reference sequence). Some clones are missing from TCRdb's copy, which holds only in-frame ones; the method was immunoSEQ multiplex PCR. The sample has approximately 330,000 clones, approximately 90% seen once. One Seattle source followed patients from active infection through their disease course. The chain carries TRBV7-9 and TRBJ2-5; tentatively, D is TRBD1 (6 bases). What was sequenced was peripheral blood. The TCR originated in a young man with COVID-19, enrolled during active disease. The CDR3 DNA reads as TGTGCCAGCAGCTTAGGGACGGGCAGGGGCGAGACCCAGTACTTC. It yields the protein CASSLGTGRGETQYF. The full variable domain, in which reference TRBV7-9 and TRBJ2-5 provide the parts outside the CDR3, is DTGVSQNPRHKITKRGQNVTFRCDPISEHNRLYWYRQTLGQGPEFLTYFQNEAQLEKSRLLSDRFSAERPKGSFSTLEIQRTEQGDSAMYLCASSLGTGRGETQYFGPGTRLLVL.